These T cell receptor beta chains were read from a single sample in a study of T cell responses to AZD1222 COVID-19 vaccine. Produced via immunoSEQ multiplex PCR; TCRdb's table is partial and in-frame only. The sample carries around 130,000 clones, 80% to 90% recorded once. The sample in question was peripheral blood, obtained 28 days after the second AZD1222 dose. The receptors derive from an adult who received the AZD1222 COVID-19 vaccine. CDR3s include the opening cysteine and the closing phenylalanine or tryptophan. Each record gives: J gene, V gene, D gene, clone size, CDR3 protein, CDR3 DNA. The D gene is left open where the match is weak. Size is omitted from some rows. Given values are once, few, many or a class for expanded clones.

TRBJ1-5	TRBV6-5	-	-	CASHALYSNQPQHF	TGTGCCAGCCACGCTCTGTATAGCAATCAGCCCCAGCATTTT
TRBJ1-1	TRBV6-6	-	-	CASSYERNTEAFF	TGTGCCAGCAGTTACGAGCGTAACACTGAAGCTTTCTTT
TRBJ1-1	TRBV6-1	-	-	CASSEPNMNTEAFF	TGTGCCAGCAGTGAGCCGAATATGAACACTGAAGCTTTCTTT
TRBJ1-4	TRBV6-5	-	-	CASSYRHSATNEKLFF	TGTGCCAGCAGTTACCGCCACTCGGCAACTAATGAAAAACTGTTTTTT
TRBJ2-4	TRBV28	-	once	CASSLIQAEAKNIQYF	TGTGCCAGCAGTTTAATACAGGCGGAAGCCAAAAACATTCAGTACTTC
TRBJ1-1	TRBV12-5	-	-	CASPSGGNTEAFF	TGTGCTAGCCCATCGGGAGGGAACACTGAAGCTTTCTTT
TRBJ1-2	TRBV4-1	-	-	CASSQGQGRNYGYTF	TGCGCCAGCAGCCAAGGGCAGGGCCGTAACTATGGCTACACCTTC
TRBJ1-4	TRBV6-4	-	-	CASSESWGEKLFF	TGTGCCAGCAGTGAGAGTTGGGGGGAAAAACTGTTTTTT
TRBJ2-3	TRBV5-1	-	-	CASSVPASTDTQYF	TGCGCCAGCAGCGTTCCCGCTAGCACAGATACGCAGTATTTT
TRBJ2-5	TRBV7-9	-	-	CASSQDFQETQYF	TGTGCCAGCAGTCAGGACTTCCAAGAGACCCAGTACTTC
TRBJ1-1	TRBV6-5	-	-	CASIKDRLNTEAFF	TGTGCCAGCATCAAGGACAGACTGAACACTGAAGCTTTCTTT
TRBJ2-7	TRBV30	-	-	CAWSHTGYEQYF	TGTGCCTGGAGTCATACGGGGTACGAGCAGTACTTC
TRBJ2-1	TRBV13	TRBD2	-	CASSLGLAGNEQFF	TGTGCCAGCAGCTTAGGACTAGCGGGGAATGAGCAGTTCTTC
TRBJ1-5	TRBV30	-	-	CAWSDRAAQPQHF	TGTGCCTGGAGTGACAGGGCGGCCCAGCCCCAGCATTTT
TRBJ1-5	TRBV2	-	once	CASRASGFYQPQHF	TGTGCCAGCAGAGCTTCTGGGTTTTATCAGCCCCAGCATTTT
TRBJ1-3	TRBV25-1	-	-	CASSDEGSGNTIYF	TGTGCCAGCAGTGACGAGGGATCTGGAAACACCATATATTTT
TRBJ1-1	TRBV19	-	once	CASSESGKYTEAFF	TGTGCCAGTAGTGAATCGGGGAAATACACTGAAGCTTTCTTT
TRBJ2-3	TRBV5-1	TRBD2	-	CASSSAGDATDTQYF	TGCGCCAGCAGCTCCGCGGGGGACGCCACAGATACGCAGTATTTT
TRBJ2-2	TRBV15	TRBD2	-	CATSRGQAGALSTGELFF	TGTGCCACCAGCAGAGGGCAAGCGGGAGCTTTGAGCACCGGGGAGCTGTTTTTT
TRBJ2-1	TRBV6-5	-	-	CASSYERVEDNEQFF	TGTGCCAGCAGTTACGAACGGGTGGAGGACAATGAGCAGTTCTTC
TRBJ2-3	TRBV6-2/TRBV6-3	-	-	CASSYVDSMDTQYF	TGTGCCAGCAGTTACGTTGATAGTATGGATACGCAGTATTTT
TRBJ1-1	TRBV28	-	-	CASSSGYTEAFF	TGTGCCAGCAGTTCCGGGTACACTGAAGCTTTCTTT
TRBJ2-5	TRBV9	-	-	CASSVASSPETQYF	TGTGCCAGCAGCGTAGCGAGTAGCCCAGAGACCCAGTACTTC
TRBJ1-5	TRBV2	TRBD1	-	CASSVTGGRQPQHF	TGTGCCAGCAGCGTGACAGGGGGGAGACAGCCCCAGCATTTT
TRBJ2-3	TRBV7-3	-	once	CASSSTGRADTQYF	TGTGCCAGCAGCTCGACAGGGAGGGCAGATACGCAGTATTTT
TRBJ1-1	TRBV13	TRBD1	-	CASSLVGGGNTEAFF	TGTGCCAGCAGCTTAGTAGGGGGCGGGAACACTGAAGCTTTCTTT
TRBJ1-5	TRBV7-2	-	few	CASSLVGGAMGNQPQHF	TGTGCCAGCAGCTTAGTGGGGGGCGCGATGGGCAATCAGCCCCAGCATTTT
TRBJ2-1	TRBV7-8	TRBD2	-	CASSSHSGGSYNEQFF	TGTGCCAGCAGCTCGCACAGCGGGGGCTCCTACAATGAGCAGTTCTTC
TRBJ1-1	TRBV18	-	-	CASSPSGPSEAFF	TGTGCCAGCTCACCGTCAGGACCATCCGAAGCTTTCTTT
TRBJ2-1	TRBV4-3	TRBD2	-	CASSQDRGGGAYATDEQFF	TGCGCCAGCAGCCAAGATCGAGGCGGGGGGGCCTATGCTACCGATGAGCAGTTCTTC
TRBJ1-3	TRBV6-5	-	-	CASSYSSYGNTIYF	TGTGCCAGCAGTTATAGCAGTTACGGAAACACCATATATTTT
TRBJ1-6	TRBV7-8	-	once	CASSLEQTGGSPLHF	TGTGCCAGCAGCTTAGAGCAGACGGGGGGCTCACCCCTCCACTTT
TRBJ2-2	TRBV30	-	-	CAWSRDGGELFF	TGTGCCTGGAGTAGGGACGGCGGGGAGCTGTTTTTT
TRBJ2-1	TRBV7-3	-	-	CASSSGPISNEQFF	TGTGCCAGCAGCTCCGGACCCATCTCTAATGAGCAGTTCTTC
TRBJ1-1	TRBV6-5	-	-	CASSYWGEMTEAFF	TGTGCCAGCAGTTATTGGGGGGAGATGACTGAAGCTTTCTTT